Following are 23 T cell receptor beta chains from one sample sequenced in a study of tumor and adjacent non-tumor tissue in lung cancer. RNA was extracted from bulk tissue without any cell sorting. The library came from three nested PCR rounds adapted from ARM-PCR protocols. TCRdb processed the multiplex PCR reads anew with MiXCR; each CDR3 protein has one entry. The data hold 200,000 to 250,000 distinct CDR3 sequences, with 71% observed a single time. Source material: lung tumor tissue. The receptors originated from a man in his fifties or sixties with non-small cell lung cancer.

A word on this clonotype: Its ends do not fully match the called genes, so a read error is possible. The chain uses TRBV4-1 and TRBJ2-1, with TRBD2 matching over 8 bases. The CDR3 runs 19 residues. Germline assignment: CDR1 MGHRA and CDR2 YSYEKL. The CDR3 DNA reads TGCGCCAGCGGCCAAGATTTTGATAGGACTAGCAGGGAAGGGAAGAGGCAGTTCTTC. It yields the protein CASGQDFDRTSREGKRQFF.

The chain recombines TRBV4-2 with TRBJ2-3; 7 nucleotides align to TRBD1. The CDR3 is 16 amino acids. Unmatched junction bases numbered 12, after V lost 8 bases and J lost 1 base. Germline CDR1 and CDR2: LGHNA and YNFKEQ. The CDR3 spells CASCRVATGGTDTQYF. In DNA, the CDR3 is TGTGCCAGCTGCAGAGTAGCTACAGGGGGCACAGATACGCAGTATTTT.

Points on this clonotype: This may stem from a read error, because a much larger clone lies one nucleotide away. The V call is TRBV11-2, the J call TRBJ2-6; possible D gene TRBD1, 5 bases. Germline CDR1 reads SGHAT; CDR2 reads FQNNGV. This CDR3 is built from 13 residues. The CDR3: CASPISGANVLAF. CDR3 DNA sequence: TGTGCCAGTCCTATCTCTGGGGCCAACGTCCTGGCTTTC.

For this clonotype: This CDR3 is missing its conserved last phenylalanine or tryptophan, likely due to a read error. CDR3 loop: CASSLEPGTYEQYY. The CDR3 region has the DNA TGTGCCAGCAGCTTAGAACCGGGGACCTACGAGCAGTACTAC. This chain uses TRBV11-2 with TRBJ2-7; D might be TRBD2 (5 bases). V gave up 0 bases and J gave up 2 bases, with 8 bases separating them. The CDR3 runs to 14 residues. From germline, CDR1 is SGHAT and CDR2 FQNNGV.

This clonotype was observed once. Germline and junction disagree at one end, which may indicate a read error. The J gene is TRBJ1-5, the V gene TRBV11-3; D is undetermined. There are 13 residues in the CDR3. Germline V gene data show CDR1 as SGHNT and CDR2 as YENEEA. The CDR3 loop is CASSSSNDQSQHF. CDR3 bases: TGTGCCAGCAGCTCCTCGAACGATCAGTCCCAGCATTTT.

Note on this clonotype: A junction boundary mismatches the germline segment, possibly from a read error. As DNA, the CDR3 is TGTGCCAACAGCTTAGGTGGGACTAGTGGGGCCCGTAATGAGCAGTTCTTT. The encoded protein is CANSLGGTSGARNEQFF. The chain couples TRBV11-3 to TRBJ2-1; 8 nucleotides line up with TRBD2. In germline, CDR1 is SGHNT, CDR2 YENEEA. This CDR3 is 17 amino acids long.

This clonotype showed up many times. The CDR3: CSAQQVPGQGEGEKLFF. In nucleotides, the CDR3 is TGCAGTGCTCAGCAAGTCCCGGGACAGGGGGAGGGTGAAAAACTGTTTTTT. This chain joins TRBV20-1 and TRBJ1-4, with TRBD1 identical over 11 bases. Per germline, CDR1 DFQATT and CDR2 SNEGSKA (reference sequence). The trim removed 5 bases at V and 7 bases at J, leaving 15 bases unmatched. The length of the CDR3 is 17 residues.

J is TRBJ2-7 and V is TRBV20-1; TRBD1 or TRBD2 may be the D gene (5 bases each). This CDR3 is 13 amino acids long. From germline, CDR1 is DFQATT and CDR2 SNEGSKA (reference sequence). Trimming removed 4 bases at V and 7 bases at J, with 17 bases between. The DNA of the CDR3 is TGCAGTGCTAACTCTGTGTCTGGGGGTGAGCAGTACTTC. Protein sequence: CSANSVSGGEQYF.

This clonotype was found once. At one of its ends the junction is not consistent with the germline gene, which may arise from a read error. V usage is TRBV11-3 and J usage is TRBJ2-1; TRBD2 aligns across 10 bases. The CDR3 sequence is 15 residues long. Looked up from germline, CDR1 is SGHNT and CDR2 is YENEEA. The CDR3 sequence is CVSSLTSGTRNEQLF. CDR3 nucleotide sequence: TGTGTCAGCAGCCTCACTAGCGGGACAAGGAATGAGCAGCTCTTC.

This clonotype rates as medium-sized (0.01 to 0.1%). The genes are TRBV5-1 and TRBJ2-1; D might be TRBD2 (6 bases). This CDR3 region has 18 residues. Germline V gene data show CDR1 as SGHRS and CDR2 as YFSETQ. V was trimmed by 0 bases and J by 0 bases, leaving 16 bases between them. The CDR3, as DNA: TGCGCCAGCAGCTTGGGGCTAGGGGACTTCAGCTCCTACAATGAGCAGTTCTTC. Translation: CASSLGLGDFSSYNEQFF.

The chain employs TRBV20-1 and TRBJ2-5; 7 bases align to TRBD1. CDR3 length: 10 amino acids. Germline V gives CDR1 DFQATT, CDR2 SNEGSKA (reference sequence). The CDR3 here is CNVLQGPQYF. The CDR3 DNA is TGCAATGTTTTACAGGGGCCCCAGTACTTC.

This clonotype was observed many times. The chain recombines TRBV12-3 or TRBV12-4 with TRBJ2-1, with D possibly being TRBD2 (5 bases). This CDR3 spans 14 amino acids. V shed 6 bases and J shed 5 bases, with 14 bases lying between them. The CDR3, as DNA: TGTGCCAGCAGCGATAGGAGGCAGCACAATGAGCAGTTCTTC. It specifies CASSDRRQHNEQFF.

The chain recombines TRBV5-1 with TRBJ2-3; D remains unclear. CDR1 is SGHRS and CDR2 is YFSETQ in the germline V gene. Deletions cut 5 bases from V and 2 bases from J, with 9 bases between. The CDR3 is 13 amino acids. The CDR3 region has the DNA TGCGCCAGCAGTATATCGTTCACAGATACGCAGTATTTT. Amino acids: CASSISFTDTQYF.

In this sample, this clonotype turned up many times. V usage is TRBV20-1 and J usage is TRBJ2-7; 8 nucleotides agree with TRBD1. Trimming cost V 6 bases and J 0 bases; bases outside gene matches: 4. Per the germline V gene, CDR1 is DFQATT and CDR2 is SNEGSKA (reference sequence). The CDR3 loop spans 13 amino acids. The CDR3 loop reads CSAGTGLSYEQYF. The CDR3, as DNA: TGCAGTGCCGGGACAGGCCTCTCCTACGAGCAGTACTTC.

This clonotype was observed a handful of times. V is TRBV5-1 and J is TRBJ1-6, with D possibly being TRBD1 (5 bases). CDR1 SGHRS and CDR2 YFSETQ come from the germline V gene. Trimming took 2 bases from V and 7 from J, leaving 10 bases between them. This CDR3 region has 14 residues. DNA for the CDR3: TGCGCCAGCAGCTTCTACGGGGGGAATTCACCCCTCCACTTT. Its translation is CASSFYGGNSPLHF.

V and J are TRBV20-1 and TRBJ2-1; 9 nucleotides line up with TRBD2. CDR3 length equals 14 residues. Looked up from germline, CDR1 is DFQATT and CDR2 is SNEGSKA (reference sequence). V was clipped by 7 bases and J by 8 bases; unmatched bases: 12. The DNA for the CDR3 is TGCAGTGTTTCGGGACTAGCAGGAGCGGATGAGCAGTTCTTC. Translation: CSVSGLAGADEQFF.

There are a few counts of this clonotype. This chain joins TRBV28 and TRBJ2-1; TRBD1 is a possible D gene (5 bases). CDR1 MDHEN and CDR2 SYDVKM come from the germline V gene. This CDR3 has 17 residues. The ends were cut back, 5 bases at V and 4 bases at J, with 21 bases in the middle. CDR3 sequence: CASSPPSQGRVYNEQFF. The CDR3 region has the DNA TGTGCCAGCAGTCCACCATCCCAGGGTAGGGTTTACAATGAGCAGTTCTTC.

This chain connects TRBV5-1 to TRBJ2-1; TRBD2 might be the D (5 bases). The CDR3 totals 16 residues. Trimming removed 5 bases at V and 0 bases at J, with 15 bases between. CDR1 is SGHRS and CDR2 is YFSETQ in the germline V gene. CDR3 amino acids: CASRIDPGSSYNEQFF. In DNA, the CDR3 is TGCGCCAGCAGGATCGATCCGGGAAGCTCCTACAATGAGCAGTTCTTC. The full variable domain, with the rest looked up from reference TRBV5-1 and TRBJ2-1, is KAGVTQTPRYLIKTRGQQVTLSCSPISGHRSVSWYQQTPGQGLQFLFEYFSETQRNKGNFPGRFSGRQFSNSRSEMNVSTLELGDSALYLCASRIDPGSSYNEQFFGPGTRLTVL.

The genes are TRBV11-2 and TRBJ2-5; 8 positions match TRBD2. V shed 7 bases, J shed 5 bases, and the junction held 12 bases outside the gene matches. Germline assignment: CDR1 SGHAT and CDR2 FQNNGV. The CDR3 sequence is 15 residues long. This CDR3 is CASNFGGADWETQYF. Written as DNA, the CDR3 is TGTGCCAGCAATTTCGGGGGGGCGGATTGGGAGACCCAGTACTTC.

This clonotype has at least ten counts. The genes are TRBV5-6 and TRBJ2-3; D ambiguous. Germline CDR1 reads SGHDT; CDR2 reads YYEEEE. This CDR3 contains 13 residues. Trimming shortened V by 8 bases and J by 2 bases, and 12 bases separated the two germline ends. The CDR3, as DNA: TGTGCCAGTCGCGCCCCTAACACAGATACGCAGTATTTT. Translation: CASRAPNTDTQYF. The full variable domain, its missing parts supplied by reference TRBV5-6 and TRBJ2-3, is DAGVTQSPTHLIKTRGQQVTLRCSPKSGHDTVSWYQQALGQGPQFIFQYYEEEERQRGNFPDRFSGHQFPNYSSELNVNALLLGDSALYLCASRAPNTDTQYFGPGTRLTVL.

Regarding this clonotype: The junction differs from germline at one of its ends, possibly a read error. The chain is built from TRBV6-5 and TRBJ1-6, with TRBD1 matching over 8 bases. There are 17 residues in the CDR3. Germline CDR1 and CDR2: MNHEY and SVGAGI. The CDR3 nucleotides are TGTGTCAGCAGCCCAGGGACAGGTGTCTGGGGGGTTACACCCCTCCACTTT. Its protein is CVSSPGTGVWGVTPLHF.

As for this clonotype: The junction departs from germline at one end; a sequencing error may be responsible. The CDR3: CSVGGRGSIGANVLTF. The CDR3 DNA sequence: TGTAGCGTCGGAGGCAGGGGGTCGATTGGGGCCAACGTCCTGACTTTC. The gene calls are TRBV29-1 and TRBJ2-6; the match to TRBD1 covers 7 bases. The CDR3 spans 16 residues. Germline V gene lookup returns CDR1 SQVTM and CDR2 ANQGSEA. The full variable domain, its missing parts supplied by reference TRBV29-1 and TRBJ2-6, is SAVISQKPSRDICQRGTSLTIQCQVDSQVTMMFWYRQQPGQSLTLIATANQGSEATYESGFVIDKFPISRPNLTFSTLTVSNMSPEDSSIYLCSVGGRGSIGANVLTFGAGSRLTVL.

There are many counts of this clonotype. The chain has TRBV20-1 and TRBJ2-5; TRBD2 matches at 11 bases. After removal of 3 bases from V and 4 bases from J, the junction contained 7 bases not matched to a gene. Germline CDR1 DFQATT, CDR2 SNEGSKA (reference sequence). CDR3 size: 15 residues. The CDR3 nucleotides are TGCAGTGCTAGGGCCCTAGCGGGAGGCGGAGAGACCCAGTACTTC. Translation: CSARALAGGGETQYF.